This T cell receptor (beta chain) was identified in a study of blood T cell repertoires in COVID-19. As for the study in general: Samples came from the United States, Italy and Spain, spanning acute and convalescent COVID-19. PBMCs, B-cell-depleted T cells, or T cells provided the cDNA or gDNA that made up the material.

Trimming took 4 bases from V and 8 from J, leaving 14 bases between them. Germline CDR1 MGHDK, CDR2 SYGVNS. CDR3 length equals 13 residues. Original analysis: Reference gene primer amplification yielded estimated nucleated cell counts. Sequencing used immunoSEQ multiplex PCR; TCRdb keeps in-frame clones, though not all of them. Clone size and the V and J calls come from that table; the DNA yielded D and trimming. This sample carries about 250,000 clones, 80% to 90% of them seen once, and the ten largest clones take 8.6%. The receptor comes from a man aged 40-49 years with active or convalescent COVID-19. The sequenced sample was peripheral blood. The chain carries TRBV25-1 and TRBJ1-1; no reliable D call. CDR3 residues: CASSAHTETEAFF. The CDR3 nucleotides read TGTGCCAGCAGTGCACATACAGAAACAGAAGCTTTCTTT.